This T cell receptor (beta chain) derives from a study of T-cell reconstitution after alpha-beta-depleted transplantation in children. The CDR3 spans 14 residues. With 2 bases clipped from V and 7 bases from J, the junction kept 5 bases outside the gene matches. The germline CDR1 and CDR2 sequences are MNHEY and SVGEGT. Preparation of the TCRbeta library was carried out with unique molecular identifiers. TCRdb re-derived calls from the PCR reads in MiXCR, one entry per CDR3 protein. This table has about 980,000 distinct CDR3 sequences, 25% to 35% appearing once. The TCR originated in a boy in the first two years of life who had a stem cell transplant for SCID, so the T cells may come from the graft donor. The specimen was PBMCs, mostly from graft donor cells, collected 360 days after TCRalphabeta/CD19-depleted stem cell transplant. The chain couples TRBV6-2 or TRBV6-3 to TRBJ1-2, with TRBD1 identical over 9 bases. The CDR3 DNA is TGTGCCAGCAGTTACGCTGGACAGGGGTTTGGCTACACCTTC. Protein: CASSYAGQGFGYTF.